Listed below are T cell receptor beta chains from one sample, sequenced in a study of PD-L1 blockade in urothelial cancer. Assay used: immunoSEQ multiplex PCR; TCRdb lists only in-frame clones, some missing. The sample yields 35,000 to 45,000 clones, about four fifths seen once. The sample here was PBMCs, taken around atezolizumab (anti-PD-L1) treatment. Receptors originate from a man between 60 and 75 years old with urothelial cancer. CDR3s include the opening cysteine and the closing phenylalanine or tryptophan. Fields, in order: clone size, V gene, D gene, J gene, CDR3 protein, CDR3 DNA. The D gene is left open where the match is weak. Some rows mark clone size as missing; the rest say once, few, many or name a class of expanded clone.

clone_size: NA; v_call: TRBV1; d_call: NA; j_call: TRBJ2-5; cdr3_aa: CTSRPGGLEETQYF; cdr3_nt: TGCACCAGCCGACCTGGGGGACTAGAGGAGACCCAGTACTTC
clone_size: NA; v_call: TRBV4-1; d_call: TRBD1; j_call: TRBJ2-7; cdr3_aa: CASSQVVTGGLYEQYF; cdr3_nt: TGCGCCAGCAGCCAAGTTGTGACAGGGGGCTTATACGAGCAGTACTTC
clone_size: once; v_call: TRBV5-1; d_call: TRBD1; j_call: TRBJ1-1; cdr3_aa: CASSAAGTANTEAFF; cdr3_nt: TGCGCCAGCAGCGCAGCCGGGACAGCGAACACTGAAGCTTTCTTT
clone_size: NA; v_call: TRBV6-1; d_call: NA; j_call: TRBJ2-5; cdr3_aa: CASSERRLQETQYF; cdr3_nt: TGTGCCAGCAGTGAACGGAGACTACAAGAGACCCAGTACTTC
clone_size: NA; v_call: TRBV27; d_call: TRBD2; j_call: TRBJ2-5; cdr3_aa: CASSPWGGETQYF; cdr3_nt: TGTGCCAGCAGTCCCTGGGGGGGTGAGACCCAGTACTTC
clone_size: NA; v_call: TRBV6-6; d_call: NA; j_call: TRBJ1-1; cdr3_aa: CASSSRHRAFF; cdr3_nt: TGTGCCAGCAGTTCACGACATCGGGCTTTCTTT
clone_size: NA; v_call: TRBV7-2; d_call: TRBD2; j_call: TRBJ2-1; cdr3_aa: CASSFTSGGAYNEQFF; cdr3_nt: TGTGCCAGCAGCTTCACTAGCGGGGGGGCCTACAATGAGCAGTTCTTC
clone_size: NA; v_call: TRBV9; d_call: NA; j_call: TRBJ2-7; cdr3_aa: CASSVGIREVNSYEQYF; cdr3_nt: TGTGCCAGCAGCGTAGGGATCAGGGAGGTGAATTCCTACGAGCAGTACTTC
clone_size: NA; v_call: TRBV28; d_call: NA; j_call: TRBJ1-1; cdr3_aa: CASSRAGANTEAFF; cdr3_nt: TGTGCCAGCAGCCGGGCGGGGGCGAACACTGAAGCTTTCTTT
clone_size: NA; v_call: TRBV5-5; d_call: NA; j_call: TRBJ1-6; cdr3_aa: CASSQTVLSGSPLHF; cdr3_nt: TGTGCCAGCAGCCAGACAGTTCTCTCGGGTTCACCCCTCCACTTT
clone_size: once; v_call: TRBV9; d_call: NA; j_call: TRBJ2-1; cdr3_aa: CASSVVGVNGNEQFF; cdr3_nt: TGTGCCAGCAGCGTAGTCGGGGTAAATGGCAATGAGCAGTTCTTC
clone_size: NA; v_call: TRBV5-5; d_call: TRBD2; j_call: TRBJ2-2; cdr3_aa: CASSLLVTRGRTGELFF; cdr3_nt: TGTGCCAGCAGCTTGCTGGTTACGCGGGGGAGAACCGGGGAGCTGTTTTTT
clone_size: once; v_call: TRBV19; d_call: NA; j_call: TRBJ1-1; cdr3_aa: CASSIGVTEAFF; cdr3_nt: TGTGCCAGTAGTATCGGAGTAACTGAAGCTTTCTTT
clone_size: NA; v_call: TRBV5-8; d_call: TRBD1; j_call: TRBJ1-1; cdr3_aa: CASRSGQGKVNTEAFF; cdr3_nt: TGTGCCAGCAGATCAGGACAGGGAAAAGTGAACACTGAAGCTTTCTTT
clone_size: NA; v_call: TRBV5-4; d_call: TRBD2; j_call: TRBJ2-5; cdr3_aa: CASSLDGGETQYF; cdr3_nt: TGTGCCAGCAGCTTGGACGGGGGGGAGACCCAGTACTTC
clone_size: NA; v_call: TRBV2; d_call: TRBD2; j_call: TRBJ2-5; cdr3_aa: CASSVGSGGLQETQYF; cdr3_nt: TGTGCCAGCAGTGTCGGTAGCGGGGGCCTCCAAGAGACCCAGTACTTC
clone_size: NA; v_call: TRBV11-2; d_call: NA; j_call: TRBJ1-5; cdr3_aa: CASSLDHGGNQPQHF; cdr3_nt: TGTGCCAGCAGCTTAGATCACGGGGGCAATCAGCCCCAGCATTTT
clone_size: NA; v_call: TRBV6-1; d_call: TRBD1; j_call: TRBJ2-7; cdr3_aa: CASSPLGQPYEQYF; cdr3_nt: TGTGCCAGCAGCCCCTTGGGACAGCCCTACGAGCAGTACTTC
clone_size: NA; v_call: TRBV5-1; d_call: NA; j_call: TRBJ2-7; cdr3_aa: CASSSTQGAYEQYF; cdr3_nt: TGCGCCAGCAGCTCAACACAGGGCGCCTACGAGCAGTACTTC
clone_size: few; v_call: TRBV7-9; d_call: NA; j_call: TRBJ1-2; cdr3_aa: CASSPDRPYGYTF; cdr3_nt: TGTGCCAGCAGCCCCGACAGGCCCTATGGCTACACCTTC
clone_size: NA; v_call: TRBV7-6; d_call: NA; j_call: TRBJ2-1; cdr3_aa: CASSLAGQRNEQFF; cdr3_nt: TGTGCCAGCAGCTTAGCTGGACAGAGAAATGAGCAGTTCTTC